This TCR beta chain was observed in a study of response to subunit inactivated influenza vaccine. Using its own MiXCR run on the RT-PCR reads, TCRdb lists one record per CDR3 protein. This table has around 200,000 distinct CDR3 sequences, approximately 15% appearing once. Study-wide results and limits: Only a handful of new T cells, the authors suggested, are recruited with each seasonal influenza vaccination.

This clonotype was detected only a few times. Its cognate antigen is unknown. Looked up from germline, CDR1 is MDHEN and CDR2 is SYDVKM. The V end lost 2 bases, the J end lost 4 bases, and 15 bases lay between the germline ends. The CDR3 covers 15 residues. This receptor was obtained from a man aged 50-60 years who received an inactivated influenza vaccine. The V gene is TRBV28, the J gene TRBJ2-7, with D possibly matching TRBD1 (5 bases). The sample here was CD8+ T cells sorted from PBMCs, taken roughly 5 days after vaccination. CDR3 nucleotides: TGTGCCAGCAGTTTAATCGCAGGGTCTGGATACGAGCAGTACTTC. Protein: CASSLIAGSGYEQYF. The full variable domain, in which reference TRBV28 and TRBJ2-7 provide the parts outside the CDR3, is DVKVTQSSRYLVKRTGEKVFLECVQDMDHENMFWYRQDPGLGLRLIYFSYDVKMKEKGDIPEGYSVSREKKERFSLILESASTNQTSMYLCASSLIAGSGYEQYFGPGTRLTVT.